The T cell receptor beta chain under discussion was sequenced for a study of regulatory T cells in long-lasting Graves disease. This clonotype has at least ten counts. The antigen is unknown. Regarding time point: newly diagnosed GD, antithyroid drugs for less than 3 months. The TCR library was made from RNA extracted from PBMCs. Study-wide results and caveats: A greater number of public clonotypes (under 3,000) was shared by persistent patients than by new patients (approximately 910). Preferential use of TRBV28, TRBJ1-2 and TRBJ2-5 was seen in persistent disease. Persistent Graves' patients showed reduced TCR diversity versus newly diagnosed patients.

The length of the CDR3 is 12 residues. The V gene's germline CDR1 is SEHNR and CDR2 FQNEAQ (reference sequence). V was shortened by 2 bases and J by 4 bases, with 5 bases between the two germline ends. Arm-PCR of CDR3 regions with iRepertoire HTBI primers generated TCR beta libraries. TCRdb independently ran MiXCR on the multiplex PCR reads; one entry per CDR3 protein. Of over 200,000 distinct CDR3 sequences listed, approximately 20% are singletons. The data also belong to a second study, concerning T cells in Graves' hyperthyroidism and ophthalmopathy.

This sequence originates from a woman aged 30 to 39 with Graves disease. Sequenced here: peripheral blood mononuclear cells (PBMCs), sampled at new diagnosis, from a patient treated with antithyroid drugs. The J gene is TRBJ1-2, the V gene TRBV7-9; D ambiguous. The chain's CDR3 is CASSLQVYGYTF. In DNA, the CDR3 is TGTGCCAGCAGCTTACAGGTCTATGGCTACACCTTC.